The sequence of this TCR beta chain was determined in a study of cytomegalovirus exposure and HLA in healthy donors (dated by TCRdb to 2015 to 2018). Background for the entire study: According to an earlier analysis of around 600 of the donors, 150 million to 200 million T cells yielded some 110 million unique TCR beta sequences and about 300 Gb of sequence data. In addition to the first cohort of 650 to 750 subjects, a separate validation cohort of over 90 different subjects was used. To study patterns of TCR occurrence, a later analysis re-analyzed previously published TCR beta repertoires from more than 550 donors and added high-resolution HLA genotyping. The T cell repertoires of some 700 subjects were profiled by immunosequencing and related to cytomegalovirus serostatus. Five DR-DQ haplotypes were treated as single units for association and clustering because of strong linkage in the cohort. In an earlier analysis of 500 to 650 of the donors, high-throughput TCR beta sequencing was used to judge whether each TCR beta V gene segment behaved as functional or pseudogenic. An early release covering roughly 600 HLA-typed donors comprised roughly 300 gigabases of sequencing data and 85 million to 100 million unique TCR sequences. A later genetic analysis took genome-wide SNP genotypes for about 55% of the 666 donors and used that subset as a discovery cohort. The number of donors typed differed by locus, with roughly 620-640 for A, B, C, DRB1 and DQB1, around 560 for DQA1, over 600 for DPA1, and some 450 for DPB1. Rather than using new phenotypic data, the later analysis identified candidate immune exposures from TCR beta sequences and from how often those sequences occurred across donors. All discovery cohort repertoires had been generated using a single sequencing platform. HLA typing covered class I and class II loci at four-digit resolution. Among around 400 genotyped donors of the cohort, an average of approximately 240,000 unique TCR beta nucleotide sequences was sequenced per donor, of which approximately 19% were non-productive. Of the 300 to 500 genotyped donors, roughly 80% were placed in the genetic ancestry cluster associated with self-reported Caucasian donors. To predict cytomegalovirus infection status, the study brought together high-throughput TCR immunosequencing, statistical association of individual TCRs with disease status, and machine learning. Donor age, sex, ethnicity and CMV serostatus were compiled alongside the repertoire data. The study was designed to test whether signatures of past pathogen exposure could be identified by cataloging public T cell receptors.

Spanning cysteine to phenylalanine, the CDR3 consists of 19 amino acids. The entry retains the CDR3 DNA only, 57 bases that are in frame from base 1. V is cut by 2 bases and J by 13 bases, and the space between the germline ends is 31 bases. In the germline V gene, CDR1 corresponds to SGHRS and CDR2 to YFSETQ. Library preparation was by the immunoSEQ multiplex PCR assay. A mixture of 60 forward primers for TCR Vbeta segments and 13 reverse primers for TCR Jbeta segments was used in the multiplex PCR. The CDR3 region of rearranged TCR beta genes was amplified from genomic DNA by a multiplex PCR assay. The amplified TCR beta libraries were sequenced on the Illumina HiSeq System as 87-base-pair reads. Per the original workflow: Across the 700 or so repertoires, a later analysis counted 60 million to 90 million unique TCR beta chains, roughly 11 million of which were shared by at least two donors. Raw reads were error-corrected and collapsed into unique sequences with a nearest-neighbor algorithm that merged closely related sequences to remove PCR and sequencing errors. CDR3 sequences were aligned to IMGT reference sequences to assign V, D and J gene segments. For a sequence to be retained, a match of at least six nucleotides to both a V gene segment and a J gene segment was required. Rearrangements were called productive when the CDR3 lacked stop codons and stayed in frame with V and J; all others were non-productive. CDR3 was defined according to IMGT convention as the region running from the second conserved V-encoded cysteine to the conserved J-encoded phenylalanine. Sequences without an unambiguous match to a single V gene segment were excluded from the earlier analysis of a few hundred of the donors. An earlier analysis of 500 to 700 of the donors classified V segments as functional when productive rearrangements were above 56.7% and as segregating when the standard deviation between donors was above 5%. A statistical classification framework was built for diagnosing cytomegalovirus status from the catalog of TCR beta chain sequences. In a later analysis, V and J genes were assigned by comparing TCR nucleotide sequences against IMGT/GENE-DB human TR gene sequences. Using the TCRdist pipeline, a later analysis assigned CDR3 sequences along with most-parsimonious VDJ recombination scenarios. In a later analysis, every TCR beta chain was defined by the combination of its CDR3 amino acid sequence and its V-gene family, and reads without a unique V-gene family were dropped. To address suspected cross-contamination and a sequencing artifact, a later analysis removed approximately 590 highly shared, low-generation-probability nucleotide sequences. In a later analysis, a clonal expansion index for each public chain was calculated from normalized within-repertoire ranks of inferred template counts. Generation probabilities in a later analysis came from a VDJ recombination model fitted to out-of-frame rearrangements, and those results were checked against IGoR. Hypergeometric tests were used in a later analysis to score TCR-TCR, TCR-HLA and TCR-CMV co-occurrence, with a repertoire-size bias correction applied to the TCR pairs. A later analysis estimated false discovery rates by permuting HLA or CMV assignments 20 times. In a later analysis, co-occurring TCRs were grouped with DBSCAN, and TCRdist sequence similarity was added when clustering was performed within HLA-allele-positive subsets. Repertoires with fewer than 30,000 or more than 120,000 public chains were left out of co-occurrence clustering, as were five repertoires with anomalous nucleotide sharing. This is the immuneACCESS table as TCRdb keeps it, with only in-frame sequences that have V and J called. A part of the clones is gone; compared with another copy, unresolved V genes explain less than half, and the rest is unexplained. D and trimming come from the DNA, and the V and J calls and clone size come from that table. Across this sample there are approximately 130,000 clones, with 8.9% seen only once. The top ten constitute roughly 7% of the sample.

This clone appeared a few times. Its cognate antigen has yet to be identified. Within one base of it there is no much larger clone, and no base qualities were kept. Overall results and qualifications from the work: The study listed over 150 TCR beta chains as associated with cytomegalovirus. At a false discovery rate of 0.05, a later analysis linked 16,951 TCR beta sequences to specific HLA alleles. A later genetic analysis associated a missense DCLRE1C variant with V-gene and J-gene trimming of TCR beta chains, and an independent cohort replicated the association. In an earlier analysis of some 500 of the donors, most TCR beta V segments appeared in productive rearrangements about 87% or about 30% of the time, broadly matching IMGT annotations. A further reported finding was that TCR beta sequences accurately predicted the HLA-A and HLA-B alleles for most subjects in the first cohort. Because the 87-base-pair reads could not distinguish some IMGT-functional V segments, including TRBV6-2 and TRBV6-3, those segments were excluded. Across donors, most TCR sequences were observed very rarely, whereas some public TCRs were present in many individuals. A later genetic analysis reported fewer N-insertions in productive TCRs among donors in an Asian-associated ancestry cluster than the approximately 700-donor mean. The classifier was reported to diagnose cytomegalovirus status with high specificity and sensitivity in both the original and validation cohorts. A later analysis found that TCR association rates varied across HLA loci, with DRB1 alleles showing the most associated TCRs and HLA-C alleles the fewest. A few of the identified cytomegalovirus-associated TCR beta chains were confirmed in vitro to be specific for cytomegalovirus antigens. In a later analysis, most CMV-associated TCR beta chains were found to appear HLA-restricted, with HLA associations seemingly driven largely by CMV exposure. Linkage disequilibrium might explain the correlated functional status among segregating V segments, but an unknown experimental factor could not be excluded. According to the authors, the approach could potentially be generalized to other disease states and immunological phenotypes. This cohort had only TCR beta chains sequenced, and the lack of alpha or paired-chain data limited which features could be detected. Roughly uniform sequencing depth across donors was assumed in presence/absence analyses, although this assumption may not hold. Strong co-occurrence of HLA alleles, especially DR and DQ, made assigning TCR associations to individual alleles difficult. Fewer than 20 rarely observed V segments, including chromosome 9 orphons, were excluded from the earlier analysis of about 500 of the donors because counts were too low. Immune exposure information for the cohort was limited to CMV serostatus. A later analysis found that HLA-associated TCR beta chains were more clonally expanded and had lower generation probabilities than equally common non-associated chains. Several of the top co-occurrence clusters appeared to be linked to parvovirus B19, influenza, CMV and Epstein-Barr virus, according to a later analysis. Because HLA typing was missing for some donors at each locus, association tests included only the typed subset. A group of highly shared sequence variants was considered likely to be a technical artifact of the sequencing pipeline.

The cohort consisted of 600 or so healthy bone marrow donors. All cohort members were sampled while nominally healthy, although unrecorded immune exposures were likely present. The donor was CMV seropositive and belonged to the group of 270 or so seropositive cohort members. A peripheral blood sample was collected from each donor, and TCR beta sequencing was performed on peripheral blood mononuclear cells. The Qiagen DNeasy Blood Extraction Kit was used to extract genomic DNA from the blood cell samples. Sequenced sample: PBMCs. This TCR was sampled from a woman aged 40 to 49 in good health and CMV-seropositive. Recombination connected TRBV5-1 to TRBJ1-6, with TRBD1 perhaps the D gene, on 5 matching bases. The DNA reads TGCGCCAGCAGCTTTTCAGGGTTTTCTGGTAAACGCCCATTAGGTCCCCTCCACTTT. The encoded protein is CASSFSGFSGKRPLGPLHF.